This T cell receptor beta chain was recovered during a study of T-cell memory formation after mild COVID-19. Findings and caveats of the study: The SARS-CoV-2 specificity of second-wave clones reaching peak at day 37 remained unverified. Largely, contracting CD4+ clones fell within CM and EM, and contracting CD8+ clones within EMRA.

The CDR3 covers 14 residues. The V gene end was trimmed by 8 bases and the J gene end by 0 bases; junction bases not matched to a gene: 4. Germline CDR1 is LNHDA and CDR2 is SQIVND (reference sequence). TCRdb analysed the 5' RACE reads with MiXCR anew, one entry per CDR3 protein. This table has under 110,000 distinct CDR3 sequences, 12% appearing once. Comment on this clonotype: Its antigen is not known.

The sample was PBMCs or a T cell subset sorted from them (not recorded which). The chain joins TRBV19 to TRBJ2-3, with TRBD2 matching over 8 bases. This clonotype was sampled from an adult woman who had mild COVID-19 (a few samples of this study predate the infection). Cell type and time point are not known. The CDR3: CASHAGGSTDTQYF. In nucleotides, the CDR3 is TGTGCCAGTCACGCGGGAGGTAGCACAGATACGCAGTATTTT. Variable domain in full (rest from reference TRBV19 and TRBJ2-3): DGGITQSPKYLFRKEGQNVTLSCEQNLNHDAMYWYRQDPGQGLRLIYYSQIVNDFQKGDIAEGYSVSREKKESFPLTVTSAQKNPTAFYLCASHAGGSTDTQYFGPGTRLTVL.